This T cell receptor (beta chain) stems from a study of PD-1 blockade in classical Hodgkin lymphoma. Overall study findings and caveats: Reported findings placed baseline TCR diversity lower in newly diagnosed patients (compared with healthy donors).

Concerning this clone: The antigen remains unidentified.

This CDR3 contains 17 residues. The ends were cut back, 3 bases at V and 0 bases at J, with 14 bases in the middle. The V gene's germline CDR1 is MNHNS and CDR2 SASEGT. Time point given: newly diagnosed, previously untreated cHL patient sample. Using magnetic negative selection, the CD4+ T cells were separated out of thawed PBMCs. Serving as comparison were PBMCs from newly diagnosed, untreated classical Hodgkin lymphoma, which were sequenced alongside the relapsed/refractory trial patients. Only in-frame clones appear in the TCRdb table, and some are missing; sequencing was by immunoSEQ multiplex PCR. The sample has fewer than 40,000 clones, around 89% seen once.

This rearrangement joins TRBV6-1 to TRBJ1-4; no reliable D call. The sequence came from a human donor with classical Hodgkin lymphoma. Material: CD4+ T cells from blood. The CDR3 nucleotides read TGTGCCAGCAGTGATATTTCGACGTTTGCAACTAATGAAAAACTGTTTTTT. It is translated as CASSDISTFATNEKLFF.